What follows are 29 T cell receptor beta chains derived from one specimen sequenced in a study of T-cell reconstitution after alpha-beta-depleted transplantation in children. Researchers prepared the TCRbeta library using unique molecular identifiers, the study reports. TCRdb re-derived calls from the PCR reads in MiXCR, one entry per CDR3 protein. The table records around 300,000 distinct CDR3 sequences, approximately 23% of them present only once. This material consisted of PBMCs, mostly from graft donor cells, taken 180 days after TCRalphabeta/CD19-depleted stem cell transplant. The receptors were gathered from a male patient younger than 18 who had a stem cell transplant for acute lymphoblastic leukemia, so the T cells may come from the graft donor.

This clonotype has a handful of counts. V usage is TRBV5-6 and J usage is TRBJ2-7; 11 positions match TRBD2. Germline values: CDR1 SGHDT, CDR2 YYEEEE. The CDR3 spans 14 residues. The trim removed 7 bases at V and 6 bases at J, leaving 9 bases unmatched. The DNA for the CDR3 is TGTGCCAGCCTACCGACTAGCGGGATCAGCGAGCAGTACTTC. Protein product: CASLPTSGISEQYF.

The J gene is TRBJ2-1, the V gene TRBV2; TRBD2 might be the D (5 bases). The germline V and J ends were trimmed by 8 bases and 4 bases, with 24 bases remaining between them. The V gene's germline CDR1 is SNHLY and CDR2 FYNNEI. CDR3 length: 17 residues. This CDR3 reads CASRRSEQPRRYNEQFF. The CDR3 DNA sequence: TGTGCCAGCCGGCGTTCCGAACAGCCCCGGAGGTACAATGAGCAGTTCTTC.

Worth noting for this clonotype: At one of its ends the junction is not consistent with the germline gene, which may arise from a read error. The chain carries TRBV5-1 and TRBJ2-7; possibly TRBD1 or TRBD2 for D (5 bases each). Germline loops: CDR1 SGHRS, CDR2 YFSETQ. The CDR3 consists of 17 residues. DNA for the CDR3: TGCGCCAGCAACTTGGGGACCATACTAGTTTCGCCCTACGAGCAGTACTTC. Its protein product is CASNLGTILVSPYEQYF.

The J gene is TRBJ1-2, the V gene TRBV9; a weak D match, TRBD1 (5 bases). This CDR3 has 13 amino acids. With 0 bases removed from V and 8 bases from J, the gap between germline ends came to 11 bases. Germline values: CDR1 SGDLS, CDR2 YYNGEE. This CDR3 is CASSVAGGSGYTF. The CDR3 DNA follows: TGTGCCAGCAGCGTAGCGGGGGGGAGCGGCTACACCTTC.

This clonotype came up a few times. As DNA, the CDR3 is TGTGCCAGCAGCGTATCCGGGAGCCCGGCCCGGCAGACCCAGTACTTC. Translation gives CASSVSGSPARQTQYF. The rearrangement links TRBV9 to TRBJ2-5, with D possibly being TRBD2 (6 bases). This CDR3 spans 16 amino acids. Trimming cost V 1 base and J 6 bases, with 19 bases left between them. Per the germline V gene, CDR1 is SGDLS and CDR2 is YYNGEE.

This rearrangement joins TRBV6-4 to TRBJ2-5; possible D gene TRBD2, 7 bases. The germline V and J ends were trimmed by 7 bases and 9 bases, with 21 bases remaining between them. The CDR3 covers 14 residues. Germline V CDR1 and CDR2: MRHNA, SNTAGT. The CDR3 protein is CASTDEEGGRAQYF. DNA of the CDR3: TGTGCCAGCACCGACGAGGAGGGGGGGCGGGCCCAGTACTTC.

Here the CDR3 DNA reads TGTGCCAGCAGCCCCGGACAGGGTCCATTGAATCAGCCCCAGCATTTT. Residues: CASSPGQGPLNQPQHF. The chain uses TRBV7-9 and TRBJ1-5; 8 bases map to TRBD1. This CDR3 spans 16 amino acids. In germline, CDR1 is SEHNR, CDR2 FQNEAQ (reference sequence). The junction had 10 bases not matched to a gene; V was cut back by 5 bases and J by 4 bases.

This clonotype was picked up a small number of times. V gene TRBV12-3 or TRBV12-4 combines with J gene TRBJ1-1; D gene unclear. The CDR3 runs 13 residues. Trimming took off 1 base at V and 3 bases at J, with 6 bases between the two ends. CDR3 residues: CASSLVGHTEAFF. In DNA form, the CDR3 reads TGTGCCAGCAGTTTAGTAGGTCACACTGAAGCTTTCTTT.

V gene TRBV5-1 combines with J gene TRBJ1-2; 7 bases map to TRBD1. V was clipped by 5 bases and J by 3 bases; unmatched bases: 13. Per the germline V gene, CDR1 is SGHRS and CDR2 is YFSETQ. The CDR3 is 16 amino acids. The CDR3 DNA sequence: TGCGCCAGCAGTTCGATTCACAGGGGAGCGGACTATGGCTACACCTTC. Translating it yields CASSSIHRGADYGYTF. The whole variable domain, remainder taken from reference TRBV5-1 and TRBJ1-2, is KAGVTQTPRYLIKTRGQQVTLSCSPISGHRSVSWYQQTPGQGLQFLFEYFSETQRNKGNFPGRFSGRQFSNSRSEMNVSTLELGDSALYLCASSSIHRGADYGYTFGSGTRLTVV.

This chain joins TRBV11-1 and TRBJ1-1; 10 positions match TRBD1. The CDR3 runs to 18 residues. The germline CDR1 and CDR2 sequences are SGHAT and FQDESV (reference sequence). Trimming at V came to 7 bases and at J to 3 bases, leaving 17 bases not matched to a gene. Written as DNA, the CDR3 is TGTGCCAGCAACTCCTTTACGAGGACAGGGGGAGCCGACACTGAAGCTTTCTTT. As protein: CASNSFTRTGGADTEAFF.

This clonotype showed up just a few times. The rearrangement uses TRBV18 and TRBJ1-1; 9 nucleotides line up with TRBD1. The germline V gene has CDR1 KGHSH and CDR2 LQKENI. The V and J ends lost 6 bases and 4 bases, in that order; junction bases with no gene match: 9. This CDR3 is 15 amino acids long. Here the CDR3 DNA reads TGTGCCAGCTCGTCCCGGGACAGGGCGGTCACTGAAGCTTTCTTT. Its translation is CASSSRDRAVTEAFF.

A word on this clonotype: This could be a read error, since a much larger clone is one nucleotide away. The chain joins TRBV6-1 to TRBJ1-2; TRBD1 matches at 8 bases. The CDR3 loop spans 15 amino acids. Germline assignment: CDR1 MNHNS and CDR2 SASEGT. The CDR3 DNA is TGTGCCAGCAGTGAAATCCCCGGACAGGGCTATGGCGACACCTTC. Translation: CASSEIPGQGYGDTF.

V gene TRBV12-3 or TRBV12-4 combines with J gene TRBJ1-1; tentatively, D is TRBD1 (5 bases). The CDR3 totals 11 residues. V dropped 1 base and J dropped 10 bases, with 7 bases sitting between them. CDR3: CASSLGGGAFF. CDR3 sequence (DNA): TGTGCCAGCAGTTTAGGCGGGGGAGCTTTCTTT.

The chain is built from TRBV7-6 and TRBJ2-7; 12 positions match TRBD1. Germline assignment: CDR1 SGHVS and CDR2 FNYEAQ. V gave up 5 bases and J gave up 6 bases; unmatched junction bases: 5. The CDR3 extends over 14 amino acids. As DNA, the CDR3 is TGTGCCAGCAGCCCACGGGACAGGGGGCCCGAGCAGTACTTC. This translates into CASSPRDRGPEQYF.

The rearrangement joins TRBV11-2 to TRBJ2-3; maybe TRBD1 (6 bases). The ends were cut back, 0 bases at V and 6 bases at J, with 13 bases in the middle. The CDR3 loop spans 15 amino acids. Germline V gene data show CDR1 as SGHAT and CDR2 as FQNNGV. Written as DNA, the CDR3 is TGTGCCAGCAGCTTAGAGGAGCGGCAGGGGGATACGCAGTATTTT. Encoded protein: CASSLEERQGDTQYF.

This clonotype turned up a few times. The chain couples TRBV25-1 to TRBJ2-5, with D possibly being TRBD1 (7 bases). The V and J ends lost 3 bases and 5 bases respectively, with 13 bases between them. Germline-derived CDR1 and CDR2 are MGHDK and SYGVNS. The CDR3 has 14 amino acids. The DNA for the CDR3 is TGTGCCAGCAGTGACCCACAGGGGAGGGAGACCCAGTACTTC. Translation: CASSDPQGRETQYF.

This clonotype was recorded a few times. The chain combines TRBV7-3 with TRBJ2-1, with TRBD2 matching over 9 bases. Trimming took 5 bases from V and 15 from J; bases not matched to a gene: 8. Germline V CDR1 and CDR2: SGHTA, FQGTGA. This CDR3 has 12 residues. This CDR3 is CASSPGLAPMFF. CDR3 DNA sequence: TGTGCCAGCAGCCCGGGACTAGCCCCGATGTTCTTC.

CDR3 in amino acids: CASSLSRAHEQFF. In nucleotides, the CDR3 is TGTGCCAGCAGTTTATCCAGGGCCCATGAGCAGTTCTTC. This rearrangement joins TRBV27 to TRBJ2-1, with a possible D match to TRBD1 (5 bases). Germline V lookup: CDR1 MNHEY, CDR2 SMNVEV (reference sequence). The CDR3 extends over 13 amino acids. The V end lost 0 bases, the J end lost 8 bases, and 8 bases lay between the germline ends.

The V gene is TRBV27, the J gene TRBJ1-1; TRBD1 is a possible D gene (5 bases). The CDR3 has 14 residues. Trimming removed 5 bases at V and 9 bases at J, with 19 bases between. Germline values: CDR1 MNHEY, CDR2 SMNVEV (reference sequence). The CDR3 spells CASSVHRGLQQAFF. The DNA for the CDR3 is TGTGCCAGCAGTGTACACCGGGGCCTTCAGCAAGCTTTCTTT.

This clonotype was seen a few times. The chain has TRBV18 and TRBJ2-7; D call uncertain. Trimming removed 6 bases at V and 2 bases at J, with 11 bases between. Germline assignment: CDR1 KGHSH and CDR2 LQKENI. The CDR3 covers 13 residues. The DNA of the CDR3 is TGTGCCAGCTCGGCCGGGTTCCCCTACGAGCAGTACTTC. Translating gives CASSAGFPYEQYF.

This clonotype was picked up a small number of times. The chain has TRBV12-3 or TRBV12-4 and TRBJ1-6; D uncertain. The ends were cut back, 6 bases at V and 10 bases at J, with 10 bases in the middle. This CDR3 spans 12 amino acids. For the CDR3, the DNA is TGTGCCAGCAGATTTACGGTCTCACCCCTCCACTTT. This sequence encodes CASRFTVSPLHF.

This rearrangement joins TRBV20-1 to TRBJ2-7, with no clear D. CDR3 size: 13 residues. V was pared by 7 bases and J by 0 bases, with 13 bases between. Germline V CDR1 and CDR2: DFQATT, SNEGSKA (reference sequence). This CDR3 reads CSVGRSASYEQYF. The CDR3 DNA sequence: TGCAGTGTCGGCAGGAGCGCCTCCTACGAGCAGTACTTC.

The rearrangement uses TRBV6-5 and TRBJ1-3; D is undetermined. Looked up from germline, CDR1 is MNHEY and CDR2 is SVGAGI. This CDR3 has 16 amino acids. Trimming stripped 2 bases from V and 2 bases from J, with 13 bases between. The DNA for the CDR3 is TGTGCCAGCAGTTACCACCAAGCAAACGCTGGAAACACCATATATTTT. Its protein product is CASSYHQANAGNTIYF.

This clonotype was seen a handful of times. This chain connects TRBV5-1 to TRBJ2-1; 8 positions agree with TRBD1. Germline lookup yields CDR1 SGHRS and CDR2 YFSETQ. The junction had 11 bases not matched to a gene; V was cut back by 3 bases and J by 9 bases. CDR3 length: 15 residues. The CDR3 nucleotides read TGCGCCAGCAGCTACGGACAGGGACCAAGGGGTGAGCAGTTCTTC. It translates to CASSYGQGPRGEQFF.

The chain couples TRBV4-1 to TRBJ2-5; 9 nucleotides line up with TRBD2. Germline loops: CDR1 MGHRA, CDR2 YSYEKL. CDR3 length: 15 amino acids. V trimming: 3 bases; J trimming: 5 bases; junction bases outside the gene matches: 7. The CDR3 here is CASSQGRLAGETQYF. The CDR3 DNA sequence: TGCGCCAGCAGCCAGGGAAGGCTAGCGGGGGAGACCCAGTACTTC.

This clonotype was seen a few times. The CDR3 sequence: CASSLPDDYGYTF. The CDR3 nucleotides are TGCGCCAGCAGCTTGCCAGACGACTATGGCTACACCTTC. V gene TRBV5-1 combines with J gene TRBJ1-2; D unresolved. Trimming took off 1 base at V and 3 bases at J, with 7 bases between the two ends. The CDR3 is 13 amino acids. Germline CDR1 reads SGHRS; CDR2 reads YFSETQ.

The gene calls are TRBV5-1 and TRBJ2-1; the D call may be TRBD1 or TRBD2 (6 bases each). CDR3 size: 14 residues. Germline-derived CDR1 and CDR2 are SGHRS and YFSETQ. V lost 1 base to trimming and J lost 7 bases, with 12 bases between them. Here the CDR3 reads CASSLRGVRNEQFF. In nucleotides, the CDR3 is TGCGCCAGCAGCTTGAGGGGGGTAAGGAATGAGCAGTTCTTC.

This clonotype was detected a few times. The chain recombines TRBV10-3 with TRBJ2-5; D is ambiguous. The CDR3 runs 15 residues. CDR1 and CDR2 from the germline V gene are ENHRY and SYGVKD. Trimming removed 0 bases at V and 5 bases at J, with 13 bases between. The CDR3 nucleotides are TGTGCCATCAGTGAGTCGCCCCCGGACGCGGAGACCCAGTACTTC. It encodes CAISESPPDAETQYF.

This clonotype came up a few times. The V gene is TRBV18, the J gene TRBJ1-5; no clear D. CDR1 KGHSH and CDR2 LQKENI come from the germline V gene. The V and J ends lost 0 bases and 2 bases respectively, with 17 bases between them. The CDR3 sequence is 18 residues long. CDR3 sequence reads: CASSPPYTRAAGNQPQHF. CDR3 nucleotide sequence: TGTGCCAGCTCACCACCGTATACGCGGGCGGCGGGCAATCAGCCCCAGCATTTT.